Each of the 7 T cell receptor beta chains below was sequenced from the same sample in a study of T cell clones after liver transplantation. Sequencing used immunoSEQ multiplex PCR; TCRdb keeps in-frame clones, though not all of them. The sample shows 50,000 or so clones, roughly 90% of them seen only once. The specimen was CD8+ T cells from blood, collected 12 months after liver transplant. The receptor source for this set is a human patient who received a liver transplant. The T cells may partly be graft donor cells.

The gene calls are TRBV29-1 and TRBJ2-1, with unresolved D. Per the germline V gene, CDR1 is SQVTM and CDR2 is ANQGSEA. V dropped 5 bases and J dropped 4 bases, with 6 bases sitting between them. CDR3 length equals 11 residues. Written as DNA, the CDR3 is TGCAGCGTTCCGGCGTACAATGAGCAGTTCTTC. Its protein product is CSVPAYNEQFF.

This chain connects TRBV9 to TRBJ1-1, with a weak D call TRBD1 (5 bases). This CDR3 contains 16 residues. V gave up 3 bases and J gave up 0 bases, with 15 bases separating them. CDR1 is SGDLS, CDR2 YYNGEE, per germline. CDR3 coding DNA: TGTGCCAGCAGCGGGCGGGACGTCACAGTGAACACTGAAGCTTTCTTT. It encodes CASSGRDVTVNTEAFF. Drawing the rest from reference TRBV9 and TRBJ1-1, the complete variable domain is DSGVTQTPKHLITATGQRVTLRCSPRSGDLSVYWYQQSLDQGLQFLIQYYNGEERAKGNILERFSAQQFPDLHSELNLSSLELGDSALYFCASSGRDVTVNTEAFFGQGTRLTVV.

The chain uses TRBV25-1 and TRBJ2-2, with 11 positions matching TRBD1. This CDR3 contains 17 residues. CDR1 is MGHDK, CDR2 SYGVNS, per germline. V lost 5 bases, J lost 1 base, and 6 bases stayed unmatched. The CDR3 coding sequence is TGTGCCAGCAGTAAGGACAGGGGGCTATGGAACACCGGGGAGCTGTTTTTT. Translating gives CASSKDRGLWNTGELFF.

V usage is TRBV6-1 and J usage is TRBJ2-7; D is unclear. The CDR3 length is 14 residues. Germline CDR1 MNHNS, CDR2 SASEGT. Trimming cost V 5 bases and J 4 bases, with 15 bases left between them. The CDR3 spells CASSFTLVGYEQYF. CDR3 DNA: TGTGCCAGCAGTTTCACCTTGGTGGGTTACGAGCAGTACTTC.

V is TRBV2 and J is TRBJ2-1; a weak D match, TRBD1 (6 bases). CDR1 and CDR2 from the germline V gene are SNHLY and FYNNEI. The CDR3 is 15 residues long. Between the trimmed V and J ends, which lost 6 bases and 6 bases, there was a span of 18 bases. CDR3 DNA: TGTGCCAGCAGCCTAGCAGCTCGACAGGTCAATGAGCAGTTCTTC. This gives the protein CASSLAARQVNEQFF.

The chain links TRBV11-2 to TRBJ2-1; no definite D call. Germline values: CDR1 SGHAT, CDR2 FQNNGV. V dropped 0 bases and J dropped 4 bases, with 10 bases sitting between them. This CDR3 region has 15 residues. CDR3 amino acids: CASSLDPGLYNEQFF. DNA of the CDR3: TGTGCCAGCAGCTTAGACCCGGGTTTATACAATGAGCAGTTCTTC.

V gene TRBV29-1 combines with J gene TRBJ2-4; a weak D match, TRBD2 (5 bases). The CDR3 totals 16 residues. CDR1 is SQVTM and CDR2 is ANQGSEA in the germline V gene. V dropped 4 bases and J dropped 1 base, with 17 bases sitting between them. The CDR3 DNA is TGCAGCGTTGTAATCTTCCCGGAGGAGGCCAAAAACATTCAGTACTTC. Protein: CSVVIFPEEAKNIQYF.